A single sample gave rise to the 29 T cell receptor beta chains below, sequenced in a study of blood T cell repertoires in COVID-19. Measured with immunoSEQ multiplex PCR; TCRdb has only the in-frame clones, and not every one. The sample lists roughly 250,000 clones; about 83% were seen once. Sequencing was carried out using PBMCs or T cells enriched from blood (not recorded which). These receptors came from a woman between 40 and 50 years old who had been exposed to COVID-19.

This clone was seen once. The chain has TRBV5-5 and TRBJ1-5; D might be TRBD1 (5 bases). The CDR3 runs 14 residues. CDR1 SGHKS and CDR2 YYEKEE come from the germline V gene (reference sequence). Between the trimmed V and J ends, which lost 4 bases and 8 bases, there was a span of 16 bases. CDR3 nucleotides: TGTGCCAGCAGCGACCGGACATCCATCAAGCCCCAGCATTTT. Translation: CASSDRTSIKPQHF.

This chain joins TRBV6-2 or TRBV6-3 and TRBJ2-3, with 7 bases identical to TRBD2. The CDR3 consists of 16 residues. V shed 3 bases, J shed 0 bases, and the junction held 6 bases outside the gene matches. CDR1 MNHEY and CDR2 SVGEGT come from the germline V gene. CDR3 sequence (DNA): TGTGCCAGCAGTTATACGGGGGGTTTTAGCACAGATACGCAGTATTTT. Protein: CASSYTGGFSTDTQYF.

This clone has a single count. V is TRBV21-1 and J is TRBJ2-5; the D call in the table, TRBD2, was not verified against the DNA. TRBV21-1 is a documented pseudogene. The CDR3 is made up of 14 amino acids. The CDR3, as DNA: TGTGCCAGCAACAGGACTAGCGGGGCCATGGCCCAGTACTTC. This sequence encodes CASNRTSGAMAQYF.

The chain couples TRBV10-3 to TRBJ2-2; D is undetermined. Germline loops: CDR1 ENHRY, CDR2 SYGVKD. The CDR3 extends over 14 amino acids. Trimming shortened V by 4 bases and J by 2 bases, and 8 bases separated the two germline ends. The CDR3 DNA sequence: TGTGCCATCAGTGCGGGTAGAAACACCGGGGAGCTGTTTTTT. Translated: CAISAGRNTGELFF.

CDR3 DNA: TGTGCCAGCAGCTTAGGACAGAGGAGTGGCTACACCTTC. Its protein is CASSLGQRSGYTF. The V and J genes are TRBV7-8 and TRBJ1-2; maybe TRBD1 (5 bases). Trimming removed 1 base from V and 7 bases from J, with 10 bases in between. CDR3 length: 13 amino acids. The germline V gene has CDR1 SGHVS and CDR2 FQNEAQ.

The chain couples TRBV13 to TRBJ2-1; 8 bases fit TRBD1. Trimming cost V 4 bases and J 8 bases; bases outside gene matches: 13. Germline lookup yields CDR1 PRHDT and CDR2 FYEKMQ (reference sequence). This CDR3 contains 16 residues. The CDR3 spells CASSSEHRTGFDEQFF. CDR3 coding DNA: TGTGCCAGCAGCTCCGAACATAGGACAGGGTTCGATGAGCAGTTCTTC.

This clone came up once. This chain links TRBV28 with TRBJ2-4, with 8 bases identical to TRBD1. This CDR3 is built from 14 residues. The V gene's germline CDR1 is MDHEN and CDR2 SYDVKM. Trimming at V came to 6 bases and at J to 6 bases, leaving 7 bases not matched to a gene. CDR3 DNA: TGTGCCAGCAGCCGACCACAGGGGGGAAACATTCAGTACTTC. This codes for CASSRPQGGNIQYF.

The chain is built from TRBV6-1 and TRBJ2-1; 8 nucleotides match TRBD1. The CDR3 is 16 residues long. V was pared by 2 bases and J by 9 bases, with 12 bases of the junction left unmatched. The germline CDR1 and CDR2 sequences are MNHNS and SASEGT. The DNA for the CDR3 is TGTGCCAGCAGTGAACAGACGAAAGCAGGGGGCGGTGAGCAGTTCTTC. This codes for CASSEQTKAGGGEQFF.

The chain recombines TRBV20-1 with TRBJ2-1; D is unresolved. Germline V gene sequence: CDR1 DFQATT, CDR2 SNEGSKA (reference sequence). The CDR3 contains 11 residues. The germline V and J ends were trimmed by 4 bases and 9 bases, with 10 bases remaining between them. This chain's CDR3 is CSAIYNVEQFF. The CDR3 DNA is TGCAGTGCTATATACAATGTTGAGCAGTTCTTC.

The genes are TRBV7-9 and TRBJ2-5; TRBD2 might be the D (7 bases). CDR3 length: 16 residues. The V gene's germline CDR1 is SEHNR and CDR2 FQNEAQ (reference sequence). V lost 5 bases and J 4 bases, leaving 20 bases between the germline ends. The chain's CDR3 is CASSVRASGRGETQYF. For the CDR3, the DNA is TGTGCCAGCAGCGTCCGGGCTAGCGGCAGGGGAGAGACCCAGTACTTC.

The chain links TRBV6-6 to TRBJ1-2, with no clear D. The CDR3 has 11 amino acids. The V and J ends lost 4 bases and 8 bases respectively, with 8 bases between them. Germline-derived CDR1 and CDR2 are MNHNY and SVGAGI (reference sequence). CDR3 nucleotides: TGTGCCAGCAGTTTCAGAGGCGGCTACACCTTC. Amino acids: CASSFRGGYTF.

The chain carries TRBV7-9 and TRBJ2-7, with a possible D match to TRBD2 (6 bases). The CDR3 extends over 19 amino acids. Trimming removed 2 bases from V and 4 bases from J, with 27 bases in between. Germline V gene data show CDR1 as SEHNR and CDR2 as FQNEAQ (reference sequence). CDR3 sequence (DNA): TGTGCCAGCAGCTTACGCGGGGCAGGCGGCCTACAACGAACTTACGAGCAGTACTTC. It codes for CASSLRGAGGLQRTYEQYF.

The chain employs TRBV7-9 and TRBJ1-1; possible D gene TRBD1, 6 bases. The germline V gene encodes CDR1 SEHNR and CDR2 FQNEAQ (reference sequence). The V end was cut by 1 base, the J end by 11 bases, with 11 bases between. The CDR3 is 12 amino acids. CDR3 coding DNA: TGTGCCAGCAGCTTAGGGGGGCCGGCGGCTTTCTTT. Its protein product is CASSLGGPAAFF.

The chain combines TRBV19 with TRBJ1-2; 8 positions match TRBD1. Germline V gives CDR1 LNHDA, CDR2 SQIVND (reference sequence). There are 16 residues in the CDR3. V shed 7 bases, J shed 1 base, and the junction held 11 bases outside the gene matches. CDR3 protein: CASTRTGLNINYGYTF. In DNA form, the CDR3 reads TGTGCCAGTACGAGGACAGGGTTGAACATTAACTATGGCTACACCTTC. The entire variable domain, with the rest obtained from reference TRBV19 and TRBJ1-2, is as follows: DGGITQSPKYLFRKEGQNVTLSCEQNLNHDAMYWYRQDPGQGLRLIYYSQIVNDFQKGDIAEGYSVSREKKESFPLTVTSAQKNPTAFYLCASTRTGLNINYGYTFGSGTRLTVV.

CDR3 residues: CASSELVGNTIYF. The CDR3 DNA sequence: TGTGCCAGCAGTGAACTAGTTGGAAACACCATATATTTT. The V and J genes are TRBV2 and TRBJ1-3; D call uncertain. The length of the CDR3 is 13 residues. Trimming removed 2 bases from V and 3 bases from J, with 5 bases in between. CDR1 is SNHLY, CDR2 FYNNEI, per germline.

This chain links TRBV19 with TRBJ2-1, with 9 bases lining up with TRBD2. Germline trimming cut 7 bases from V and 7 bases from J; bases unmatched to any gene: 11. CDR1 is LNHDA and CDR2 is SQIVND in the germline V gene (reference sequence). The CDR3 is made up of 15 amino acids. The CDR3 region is CASIRASGEGNEQFF. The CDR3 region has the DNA TGTGCCAGTATCAGGGCTAGCGGGGAGGGAAATGAGCAGTTCTTC.

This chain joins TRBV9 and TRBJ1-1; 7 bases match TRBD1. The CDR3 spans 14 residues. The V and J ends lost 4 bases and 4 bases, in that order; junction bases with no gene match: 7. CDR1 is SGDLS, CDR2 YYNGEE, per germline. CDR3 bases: TGTGCCAGCAGCCCCTCCCCAGGGGGCACTGAAGCTTTCTTT. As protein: CASSPSPGGTEAFF.

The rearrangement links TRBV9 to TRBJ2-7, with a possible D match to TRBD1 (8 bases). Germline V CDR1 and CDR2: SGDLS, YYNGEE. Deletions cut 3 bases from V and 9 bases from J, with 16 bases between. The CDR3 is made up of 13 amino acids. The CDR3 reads CASSAREGTGQYF. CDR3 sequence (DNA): TGTGCCAGCAGCGCCAGGGAGGGGACAGGGCAGTACTTC.

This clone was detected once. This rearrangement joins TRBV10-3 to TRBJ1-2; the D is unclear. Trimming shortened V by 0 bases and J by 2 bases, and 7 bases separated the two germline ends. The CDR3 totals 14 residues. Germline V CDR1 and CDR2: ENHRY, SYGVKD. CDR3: CAISESTENYGYTF. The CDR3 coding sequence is TGTGCCATCAGTGAGTCGACGGAGAACTATGGCTACACCTTC.

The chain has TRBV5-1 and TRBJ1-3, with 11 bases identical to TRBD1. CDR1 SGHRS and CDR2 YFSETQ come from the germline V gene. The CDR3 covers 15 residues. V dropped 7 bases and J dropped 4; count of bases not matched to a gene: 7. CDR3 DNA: TGCGCCAGCGCCGGGACAGGGGGGCGCGGAAACACCATATATTTT. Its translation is CASAGTGGRGNTIYF. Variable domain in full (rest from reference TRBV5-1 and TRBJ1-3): KAGVTQTPRYLIKTRGQQVTLSCSPISGHRSVSWYQQTPGQGLQFLFEYFSETQRNKGNFPGRFSGRQFSNSRSEMNVSTLELGDSALYLCASAGTGGRGNTIYFGEGSWLTVV.

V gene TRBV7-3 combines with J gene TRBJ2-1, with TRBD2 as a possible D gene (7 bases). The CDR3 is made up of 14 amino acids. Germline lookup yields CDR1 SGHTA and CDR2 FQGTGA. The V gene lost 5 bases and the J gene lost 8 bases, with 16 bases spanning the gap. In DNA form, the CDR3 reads TGTGCCAGCAGCCCGTTAGGGGGGGCCTATGAGCAGTTCTTC. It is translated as CASSPLGGAYEQFF. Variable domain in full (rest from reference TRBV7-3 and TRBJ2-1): GAGVSQTPSNKVTEKGKYVELRCDPISGHTALYWYRQSLGQGPEFLIYFQGTGAADDSGLPNDRFFAVRPEGSVSTLKIQRTERGDSAVYLCASSPLGGAYEQFFGPGTRLTVL.

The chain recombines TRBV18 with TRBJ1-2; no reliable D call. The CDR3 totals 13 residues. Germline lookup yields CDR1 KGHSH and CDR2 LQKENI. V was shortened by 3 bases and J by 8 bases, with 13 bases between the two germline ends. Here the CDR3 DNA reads TGTGCCAGCTCACCCGACGGGTTGGTGGGCTACACCTTC. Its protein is CASSPDGLVGYTF.

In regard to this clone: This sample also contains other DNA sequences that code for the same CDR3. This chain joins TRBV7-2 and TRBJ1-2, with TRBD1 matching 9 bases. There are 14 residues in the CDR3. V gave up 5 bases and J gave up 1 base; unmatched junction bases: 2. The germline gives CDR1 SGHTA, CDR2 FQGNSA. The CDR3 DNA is TGTGCCAGCAGCCGGACAGGGGTTAACTATGGCTACACCTTC. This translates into CASSRTGVNYGYTF.

The CDR3 nucleotides are TGTGCCAGCAGACAGGGGGTCCAAGAGACCCAGTACTTC. It encodes CASRQGVQETQYF. The J gene is TRBJ2-5, the V gene TRBV6-5; 8 bases agree with TRBD1. The CDR3 length is 13 residues. CDR1 and CDR2 from the germline V gene are MNHEY and SVGAGI. J lost 1 base, V lost 6 bases, and 1 base had no gene match.

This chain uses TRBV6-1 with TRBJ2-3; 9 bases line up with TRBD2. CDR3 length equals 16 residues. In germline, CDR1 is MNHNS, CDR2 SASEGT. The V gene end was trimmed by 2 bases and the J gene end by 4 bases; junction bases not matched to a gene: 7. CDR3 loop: CASSELAGVGADTQYF. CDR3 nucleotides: TGTGCCAGCAGTGAATTAGCGGGGGTTGGGGCAGATACGCAGTATTTT.

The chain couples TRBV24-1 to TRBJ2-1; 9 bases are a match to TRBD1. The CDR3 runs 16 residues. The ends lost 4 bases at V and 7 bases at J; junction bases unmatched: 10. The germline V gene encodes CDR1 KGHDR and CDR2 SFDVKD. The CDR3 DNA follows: TGTGCCACCAGTGAGCCACAGGGGGCTCTCAGGAATGAGCAGTTCTTC. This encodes CATSEPQGALRNEQFF.

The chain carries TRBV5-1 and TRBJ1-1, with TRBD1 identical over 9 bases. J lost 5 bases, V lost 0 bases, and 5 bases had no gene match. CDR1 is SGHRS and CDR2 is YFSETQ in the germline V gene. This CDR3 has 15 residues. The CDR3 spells CASSLAGTGSTEAFF. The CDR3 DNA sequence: TGCGCCAGCAGCTTGGCCGGGACAGGGAGTACTGAAGCTTTCTTT.

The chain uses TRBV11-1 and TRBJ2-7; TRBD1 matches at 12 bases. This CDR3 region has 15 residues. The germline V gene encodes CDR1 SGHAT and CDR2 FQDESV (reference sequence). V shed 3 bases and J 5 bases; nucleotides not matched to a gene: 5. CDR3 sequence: CASSFPGQGAHEQYF. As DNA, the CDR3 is TGTGCCAGCAGCTTTCCGGGACAGGGGGCCCACGAGCAGTACTTC.

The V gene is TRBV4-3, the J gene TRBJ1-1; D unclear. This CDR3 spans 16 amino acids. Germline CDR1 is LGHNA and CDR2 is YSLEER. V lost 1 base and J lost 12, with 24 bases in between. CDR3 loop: CASSQAPRDERGRPFF. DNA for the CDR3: TGCGCCAGCAGCCAAGCCCCCCGGGATGAACGAGGGCGGCCTTTCTTT.